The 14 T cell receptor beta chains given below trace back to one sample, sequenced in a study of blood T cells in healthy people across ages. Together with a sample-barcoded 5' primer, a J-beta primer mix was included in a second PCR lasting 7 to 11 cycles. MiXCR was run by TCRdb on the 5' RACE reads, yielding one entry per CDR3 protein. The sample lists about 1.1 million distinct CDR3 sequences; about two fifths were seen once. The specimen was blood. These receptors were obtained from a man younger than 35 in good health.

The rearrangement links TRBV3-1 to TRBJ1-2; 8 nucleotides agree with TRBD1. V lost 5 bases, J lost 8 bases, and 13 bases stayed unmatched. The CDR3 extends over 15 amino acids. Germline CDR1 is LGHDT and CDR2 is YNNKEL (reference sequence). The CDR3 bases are TGTGCCAGCAGCTCGTCGTCCGGGACAGGTAACGGCTACACCTTC. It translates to CASSSSSGTGNGYTF.

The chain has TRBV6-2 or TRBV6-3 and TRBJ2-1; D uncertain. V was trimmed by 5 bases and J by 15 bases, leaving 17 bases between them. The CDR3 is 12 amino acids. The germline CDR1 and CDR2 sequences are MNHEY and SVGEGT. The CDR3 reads CASSRQPGPLFF. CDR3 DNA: TGTGCCAGCAGTCGGCAGCCGGGCCCTCTGTTCTTC.

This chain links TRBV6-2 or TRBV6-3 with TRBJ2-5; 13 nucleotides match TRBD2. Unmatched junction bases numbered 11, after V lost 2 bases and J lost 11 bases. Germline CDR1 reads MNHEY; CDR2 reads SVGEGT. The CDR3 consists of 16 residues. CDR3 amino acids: CASSYTLAGGPNEQYF. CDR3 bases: TGTGCCAGCAGTTACACACTAGCGGGGGGGCCGAATGAGCAGTACTTC.

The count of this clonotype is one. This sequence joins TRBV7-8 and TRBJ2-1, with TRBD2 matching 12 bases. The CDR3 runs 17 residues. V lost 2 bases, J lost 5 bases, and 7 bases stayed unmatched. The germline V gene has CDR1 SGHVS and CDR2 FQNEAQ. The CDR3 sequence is CASSLRLAGGKDNEQFF. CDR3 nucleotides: TGTGCCAGCAGCTTAAGGCTAGCGGGGGGGAAAGACAATGAGCAGTTCTTC. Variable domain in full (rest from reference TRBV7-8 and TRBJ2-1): GAGVSQSPRYKVAKRGQDVALRCDPISGHVSLFWYQQALGQGPEFLTYFQNEAQLDKSGLPSDRFFAERPEGSVSTLKIQRTQQEDSAVYLCASSLRLAGGKDNEQFFGPGTRLTVL.

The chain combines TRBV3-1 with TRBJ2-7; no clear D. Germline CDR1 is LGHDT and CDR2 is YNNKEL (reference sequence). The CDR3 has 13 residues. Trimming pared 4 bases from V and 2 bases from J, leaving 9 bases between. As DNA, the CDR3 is TGTGCCAGCAGCCGCCACCAAGCCTACGAGCAGTACTTC. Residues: CASSRHQAYEQYF.

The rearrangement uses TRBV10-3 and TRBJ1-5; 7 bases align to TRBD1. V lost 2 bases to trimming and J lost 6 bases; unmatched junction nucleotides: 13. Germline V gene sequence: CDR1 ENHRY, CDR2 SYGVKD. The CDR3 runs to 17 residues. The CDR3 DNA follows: TGTGCCATCAGTGAGATCCCGACAGGGTATGGGGGTCAGCCCCAGCATTTT. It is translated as CAISEIPTGYGGQPQHF.

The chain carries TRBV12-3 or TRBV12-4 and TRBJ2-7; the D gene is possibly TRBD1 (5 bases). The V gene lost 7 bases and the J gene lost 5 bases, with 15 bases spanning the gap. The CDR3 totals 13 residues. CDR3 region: CASTLTGGHEQYF. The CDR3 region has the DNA TGTGCCAGCACCCTAACAGGCGGACACGAGCAGTACTTC.

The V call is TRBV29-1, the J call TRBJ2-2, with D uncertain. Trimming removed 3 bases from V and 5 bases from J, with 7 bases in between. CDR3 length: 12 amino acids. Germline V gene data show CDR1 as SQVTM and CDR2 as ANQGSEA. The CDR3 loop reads CSVDLETGELFF. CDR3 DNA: TGCAGCGTTGATCTGGAAACCGGGGAGCTGTTTTTT.

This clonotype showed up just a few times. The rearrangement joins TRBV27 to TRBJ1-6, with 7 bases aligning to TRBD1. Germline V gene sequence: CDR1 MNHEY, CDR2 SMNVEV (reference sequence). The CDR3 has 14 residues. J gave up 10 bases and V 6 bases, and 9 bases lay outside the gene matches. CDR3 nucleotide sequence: TGTGCCAGCAGCTCCGACAGGGTGCGATCACCCCTCCACTTT. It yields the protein CASSSDRVRSPLHF.

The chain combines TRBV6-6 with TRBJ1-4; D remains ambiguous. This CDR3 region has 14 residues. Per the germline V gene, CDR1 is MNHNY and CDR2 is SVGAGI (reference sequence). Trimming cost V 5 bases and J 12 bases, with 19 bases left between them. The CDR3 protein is CASSTQEGMSELFF. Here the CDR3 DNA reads TGTGCCAGCAGTACCCAGGAAGGGATGTCGGAACTGTTTTTT.

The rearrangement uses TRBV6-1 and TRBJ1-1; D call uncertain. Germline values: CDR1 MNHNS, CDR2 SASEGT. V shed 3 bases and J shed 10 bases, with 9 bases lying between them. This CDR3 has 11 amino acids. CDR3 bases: TGTGCCAGCAGTGAGCTCCGGGTAGCTTTCTTT. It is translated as CASSELRVAFF.

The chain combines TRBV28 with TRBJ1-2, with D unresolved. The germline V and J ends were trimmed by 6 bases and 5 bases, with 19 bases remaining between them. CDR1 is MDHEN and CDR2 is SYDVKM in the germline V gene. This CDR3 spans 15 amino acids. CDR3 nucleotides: TGTGCCAGCAGGCTCCGTGTACTACCCCAATATGGCTACACCTTC. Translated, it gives CASRLRVLPQYGYTF.

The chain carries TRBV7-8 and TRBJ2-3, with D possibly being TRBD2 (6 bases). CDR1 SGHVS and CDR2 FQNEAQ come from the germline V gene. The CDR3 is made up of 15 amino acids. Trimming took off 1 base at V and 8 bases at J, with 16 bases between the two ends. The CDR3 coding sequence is TGTGCCAGCAGCTTAGGCGGGGATTTACGGGGTACGCAGTATTTT. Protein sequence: CASSLGGDLRGTQYF.

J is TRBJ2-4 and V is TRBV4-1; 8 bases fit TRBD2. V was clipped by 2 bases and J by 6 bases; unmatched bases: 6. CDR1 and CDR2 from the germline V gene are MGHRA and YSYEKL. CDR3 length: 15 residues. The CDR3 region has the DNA TGCGCCAGCAGCCAACCGACTAGCGCAGGAAACATTCAGTACTTC. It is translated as CASSQPTSAGNIQYF.